A selection of T cell receptor beta chains follows, all from one sample in a study of CD8 T cells in Susac syndrome. TCRdb reanalysed the immunoSEQ multiplex PCR reads using MiXCR and keeps one entry per CDR3 protein. There are 85,000 to 120,000 distinct CDR3 sequences in the sample; less than 95% occur only once, and around 0.41% lies in the top ten. The sample taken for sequencing was CD8+ T cells from PBMCs. Receptors were obtained from a human donor with Susac syndrome. CDR3s include the opening cysteine and the closing phenylalanine or tryptophan. Fields, in order: V gene, J gene, D gene, clone size, CDR3 DNA, CDR3 protein. The D gene is left open where the match is weak. Size tells how often a clone was seen (once, few, many) or the class of an expanded clone, and some rows leave it out.

TRBV12-3/TRBV12-4	TRBJ2-1	.	.	TGTGCCAGCAGGACCTCCGACTACAATGAGCAGTTCTTC	CASRTSDYNEQFF
TRBV5-4	TRBJ1-6	.	.	TGTGCCAGCAGCTTGGCCGGGGATTTGGGTTCACCCCTCCACTTT	CASSLAGDLGSPLHF
TRBV5-1	TRBJ2-7	TRBD2	.	TGCGCCAGCAGCTTCCCGACTAGCGGGGGGCCCGACCAGTCCGAGCAGTACTTC	CASSFPTSGGPDQSEQYF
TRBV9	TRBJ2-1	TRBD2	.	TGTGCCAGCAGCGTAGGAGCGGGGGGGCCTGATGAGCAGTTCTTC	CASSVGAGGPDEQFF
TRBV13	TRBJ1-2	.	.	TGTGCCAGCAGCTTAGAGGCAATATCAGATGGCTACACCTTC	CASSLEAISDGYTF
TRBV7-3	TRBJ2-3	TRBD2	.	TGTGCCAGCAGCTCGCCGGGACTAGGCACAGATACGCAGTATTTT	CASSSPGLGTDTQYF
TRBV25-1	TRBJ2-3	.	.	TGTGCCAGCAGTGAAGACCCTCGGGGGACAGATACGCAGTATTTT	CASSEDPRGTDTQYF
TRBV5-1	TRBJ2-7	.	.	TGCGCCAGCAGCGACACCGGGGGTACCTACGAGCAGTACTTC	CASSDTGGTYEQYF
TRBV20-1	TRBJ2-7	.	.	TGCAGTGCTAGAGATTTGGCAGGGGCGTACGAGCAGTACTTC	CSARDLAGAYEQYF
TRBV20-1	TRBJ2-5	.	.	TGCAGTGCTAGAGACCTGGGAAACCAAGAGACCCAGTACTTC	CSARDLGNQETQYF
TRBV3-1	TRBJ2-5	.	.	TGTGCCAGCAGCCAAGAGCTAGGGGCAGAGACCCAGTACTTC	CASSQELGAETQYF
TRBV5-1	TRBJ2-7	.	.	TGCGCCAGCAGTGGGGACTTAAACTACGAGCAGTACTTC	CASSGDLNYEQYF
TRBV29-1	TRBJ1-2	TRBD1	.	TGCAGCGTTGCGGGGGATGACAGGGGTGAAGGCTACACCTTC	CSVAGDDRGEGYTF
TRBV12-3/TRBV12-4	TRBJ2-7	TRBD2	.	TGTGCCAGCAGTTTTGGCGGGGGGAGGGAGCAGTACTTC	CASSFGGGREQYF
TRBV15	TRBJ2-7	.	once	TGTGCCACCAGCAGGTCAGGGTACGAGCAGTACTTC	CATSRSGYEQYF
TRBV19	TRBJ2-5	.	.	TGTGCCAGTAGTATCGCGGGGTCCCGGGAGACCCAGTACTTC	CASSIAGSRETQYF
TRBV2	TRBJ1-2	TRBD1	.	TGTGCCAGCAGTGAGATAGGGGACAGTACTAACTATGGCTACACCTTC	CASSEIGDSTNYGYTF
TRBV6-6	TRBJ1-1	TRBD1	.	TGTGCCAGCAGAACAACAGGGGCGGACACTGAAGCTTTCTTT	CASRTTGADTEAFF
TRBV6-5	TRBJ2-2	TRBD1	.	TGTGCCAGCAGCGGACAGGGGAACACCGGGGAGCTGTTTTTT	CASSGQGNTGELFF
TRBV6-1	TRBJ2-5	TRBD1	.	TGTGCCAGCAGACCGGGACAGACCCAAGAGACCCAGTACTTC	CASRPGQTQETQYF
TRBV3-1	TRBJ2-5	.	.	TGTGCCAGCTTAAACGGGGAGACCCAGTACTTC	CASLNGETQYF
TRBV14	TRBJ2-1	.	.	TGTGCCAGCAGCCAAGAGACCTACAATGAGCAGTTCTTC	CASSQETYNEQFF
TRBV7-9	TRBJ2-5	.	.	TGTGCCAGCACCGACAGAGCAGAGACCCAGTACTTC	CASTDRAETQYF
TRBV6-6	TRBJ1-1	.	.	TGTGCCAGCAGTTACACGATGAACACTGAAGCTTTCTTT	CASSYTMNTEAFF
TRBV6-2/TRBV6-3	TRBJ2-1	.	.	TGTGCCAGCAGTTTAAACAGGGTGGAAGAGCAGTTCTTC	CASSLNRVEEQFF
TRBV7-6	TRBJ1-6	.	.	TGTGCCAGCAGTCCCGGTAGGGGGGCGGATAATTCACCCCTCCACTTT	CASSPGRGADNSPLHF
TRBV9	TRBJ1-6	.	.	TGTGCCAGCAGCGTAGAGTCAGAATCACCCCTCCACTTT	CASSVESESPLHF
TRBV20-1	TRBJ1-3	.	once	TGCAGTGCGCAGGAGTCGAGTGGAAACACCATATATTTT	CSAQESSGNTIYF
TRBV13	TRBJ2-1	.	.	TGTGCCAGCAGCTTGGAACGGGGACCCTCCAATGAGCAGTTCTTC	CASSLERGPSNEQFF
TRBV4-1	TRBJ2-5	.	.	TGCGCCAGCAGCCAAGATCGAGGGGGTGAGACCCAGTACTTC	CASSQDRGGETQYF
TRBV5-1	TRBJ1-5	.	.	TGCGCCAGCAGCTTGACCAGGACATTTCTAGGACCATATAGCAATCAGCCCCAGCATTTT	CASSLTRTFLGPYSNQPQHF
TRBV4-2	TRBJ1-4	.	once	TGTGCCAGCAGCCAAGTCCCCATTAGAACTAATGAAAAACTGTTTTTT	CASSQVPIRTNEKLFF
TRBV29-1	TRBJ2-7	TRBD2	.	TGCAGCGTGGGGGGGAAGCAACAGGTTCACGAGCAGTACTTC	CSVGGKQQVHEQYF
TRBV6-1	TRBJ2-1	.	once	TGTGCCAGCAGTGAAGTGGGGAGAAACAATGAGCAGTTCTTC	CASSEVGRNNEQFF
TRBV24-1	TRBJ2-5	.	.	TGTGCCACCAGTGATTTTTTATCGGAGACCCAGTACTTC	CATSDFLSETQYF
TRBV20-1	TRBJ2-7	.	.	TGCAGTGCTAGAGACGCATGGGGCAGCCTCTACGAGCAGTACTTC	CSARDAWGSLYEQYF
TRBV12-5	TRBJ2-3	.	.	TGTGCTAGTGGTTTACAGGGTGATATAGATACGCAGTATTTT	CASGLQGDIDTQYF
TRBV2	TRBJ2-7	TRBD1	once	TGTGCCAGCATAGGGACAGGCTACGAGCAGTACTTC	CASIGTGYEQYF
TRBV13	TRBJ2-1	TRBD1	.	TGTGCCAGCAGCCCGGACAGGTTGGCCTACAATGAGCAGTTCTTC	CASSPDRLAYNEQFF
TRBV27	TRBJ2-6	.	.	TGTGCCAGCAGTAACGGGGTTTCTGGGGCCAACGTCCTGACTTTC	CASSNGVSGANVLTF
TRBV20-1	TRBJ1-1	.	.	TGCAGTGCTAGATCCGGTACTGAAGCTTTCTTT	CSARSGTEAFF
TRBV5-6	TRBJ2-1	TRBD1	.	TGTGCCAGCAGCTTTACAGGGGACGCTTTTGGTGAGCAGTTCTTC	CASSFTGDAFGEQFF
TRBV27	TRBJ1-1	.	few	TGTGCCAGCAGTTCCACAGGGACTGAAGCTTTCTTT	CASSSTGTEAFF
TRBV12-3/TRBV12-4	TRBJ1-3	.	.	TGTGCCAGCAGGCACGTGAGCTCTGGAAACACCATATATTTT	CASRHVSSGNTIYF
TRBV7-9	TRBJ2-3	.	.	TGTGCCAGCAGCCCAATGTCCCCCGATACGCAGTATTTT	CASSPMSPDTQYF
TRBV9	TRBJ2-5	TRBD2	once	TGTGCCAGCACCCCGAGAGGACTAGCGGGGGGGCAGGAGACCCAGTACTTC	CASTPRGLAGGQETQYF
TRBV20-1	TRBJ2-1	.	.	TGCAGTGCCTCCTTAGGAGGAGGCAGCGGGGAGCAGTTCTTC	CSASLGGGSGEQFF
TRBV12-3/TRBV12-4	TRBJ2-7	.	once	TGTGCCAGCAGTTTCCCCTCCTACGAGCAGTACTTC	CASSFPSYEQYF
TRBV15	TRBJ1-1	.	.	TGTGCCACCAGCAGAGTCCCCGTCGGGCCTGAGAACACTGAAGCTTTCTTT	CATSRVPVGPENTEAFF
TRBV5-1	TRBJ2-1	.	.	TGCGCCAGCCTACAGCCCGGGGCCGCATACAATGAGCAGTTCTTC	CASLQPGAAYNEQFF
TRBV12-3/TRBV12-4	TRBJ2-5	TRBD1	once	TGTGCCAGCAGTCCGCCTGGGACAGGCCTAGAGACCCAGTACTTC	CASSPPGTGLETQYF
TRBV20-1	TRBJ2-3	TRBD1	.	TGCAGTGCTAGAGTTTACGGGACAGAACGAAATACGCAGTATTTT	CSARVYGTERNTQYF
TRBV4-3	TRBJ2-5	.	.	TGCGCCAGCAGCCAAGATACGTTTAGGGAGACCCAGTACTTC	CASSQDTFRETQYF
TRBV14	TRBJ2-2	.	.	TGTGCCAGCAGCCTGGCGGATCTCACCGGGGAGCTGTTTTTT	CASSLADLTGELFF
TRBV27	TRBJ1-5	.	.	TGTGCCAGCAGGGGGGAAAGCAATCAGCCCCAGCATTTT	CASRGESNQPQHF
TRBV10-2	TRBJ2-7	.	.	TGCGCCAGCCAGGGGACACAATCCTACGAGCAGTACTTC	CASQGTQSYEQYF
TRBV4-1	TRBJ2-5	TRBD2	.	TGCGCCAGCAGCCAAACTAGCGTACAAGAGACCCAGTACTTC	CASSQTSVQETQYF